The following is a T cell receptor (beta chain) sequence with its context. Enrolled during active infection, Seattle patients were then followed longitudinally. V was shortened by 3 bases and J by 5 bases, with 13 bases between the two germline ends. Germline assignment: CDR1 LNHDA and CDR2 SQIVND (reference sequence). The CDR3 is made up of 14 amino acids. This specimen belongs to a study of blood T cell repertoires in COVID-19. Background on the study: The study drew acute and convalescent COVID-19 samples from the United States, Italy and Spain. T cells, B-cell-depleted T cells, or PBMCs supplied cDNA or gDNA.

Original handling: Amplified reference gene primers provided the basis for estimating nucleated cell counts. The table came from immunoSEQ multiplex PCR; TCRdb's copy has only in-frame clones and leaves some out. That table supplies the V and J calls and clone size; D and trimming were determined from the DNA. The top ten clones hold more than 1.4% of a sample with over 250,000 clones, roughly 83% of them seen once. The sequenced sample consisted of peripheral blood. The V and J genes are TRBV19 and TRBJ1-1; D gene unclear. This receptor was obtained from a human donor with COVID-19, enrolled during active disease. The donor label of this sample is uncertain. The CDR3 DNA is TGTGCCAGTAGTATTATAGCCGGGGAGACTGAAGCTTTCTTT. It encodes CASSIIAGETEAFF.